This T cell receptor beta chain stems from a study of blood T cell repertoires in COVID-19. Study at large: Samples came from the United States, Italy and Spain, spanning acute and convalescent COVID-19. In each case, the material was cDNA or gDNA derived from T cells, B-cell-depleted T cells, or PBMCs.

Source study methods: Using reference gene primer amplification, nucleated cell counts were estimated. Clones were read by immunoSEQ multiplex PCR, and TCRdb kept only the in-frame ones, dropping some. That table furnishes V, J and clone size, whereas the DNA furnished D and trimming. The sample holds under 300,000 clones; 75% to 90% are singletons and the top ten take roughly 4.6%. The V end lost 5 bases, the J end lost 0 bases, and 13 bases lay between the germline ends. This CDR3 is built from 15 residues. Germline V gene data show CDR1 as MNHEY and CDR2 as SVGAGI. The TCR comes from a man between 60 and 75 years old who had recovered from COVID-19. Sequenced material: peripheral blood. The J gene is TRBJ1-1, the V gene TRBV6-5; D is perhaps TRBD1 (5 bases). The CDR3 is CASSHQRQMNTEAFF. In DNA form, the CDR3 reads TGTGCCAGCAGTCACCAACGACAGATGAACACTGAAGCTTTCTTT.